This TCR beta chain comes out of a study of patients and donors after allogeneic stem cell transplantation. This clonotype appeared a few times. CDR3 size: 14 residues. The germline V gene encodes CDR1 KGHDR and CDR2 SFDVKD. V was trimmed by 1 base and J by 4 bases, leaving 9 bases between them. TCRdb reprocessed the RT-PCR reads with MiXCR, giving one entry per CDR3 protein. In the table there are about 960,000 distinct CDR3 sequences, roughly 18% of which are singletons. This TCR derives from a human donor who was either an allogeneic HSCT recipient or a stem cell or donor lymphocyte infusion donor (not recorded which). It is not recorded whose cells these are; they may come from a transplant donor. The specimen sequenced was blood, either unsorted or a sorted T cell fraction (not recorded which). The gene calls are TRBV24-1 and TRBJ2-5, with D possibly TRBD2 on 5 matching bases. The CDR3 loop is CATSDFPGLETQYF. The DNA for the CDR3 is TGTGCCACCAGTGATTTCCCGGGATTAGAGACCCAGTACTTC.